The sequence of this TCR beta chain was determined in a study of graft-versus-host responses after intestinal transplantation. As regards this clone: Its antigen remains unidentified.

The method was immunoSEQ multiplex PCR; TCRdb's version includes in-frame clones alone and lacks a portion of them. The data hold around 96,000 clones, with 75% to 95% observed a single time. Findings of the study overall: GvH clones detected in recipient marrow included some appearing first in ileum or blood.

Deletions cut 5 bases from V and 0 bases from J, with 11 bases between. The CDR3 has 14 amino acids. The germline V gene has CDR1 SGHVS and CDR2 FNYEAQ. The sample here was PBMCs, taken roughly 450 days after intestinal transplant. The chain carries TRBV7-6 and TRBJ2-7; no reliable D call. This receptor was obtained from a human patient who received an intestinal transplant, so some T cells may come from the graft donor. For the CDR3, the DNA is TGTGCCAGCAGCCCAGGACGGTCCTCCTACGAGCAGTACTTC. It specifies CASSPGRSSYEQYF.